This record concerns one T cell receptor beta chain sequence. Assay used: immunoSEQ multiplex PCR; TCRdb lists only in-frame clones, some missing. There are roughly 2.4 million clones in the sample; 90% to 97% occur only once, and about 0.13% lies in the top ten. The record originates from a study of shared clonotypes between healthy human individuals. The wider study: For every donor, three CD4 naive, three CD4 memory, two CD8 naive and one CD8 memory plates were used.

V lost 5 bases and J lost 1, with 15 bases in between. From germline, CDR1 is SGHAT and CDR2 FQNNGV. This CDR3 spans 15 amino acids. The sequencing input was naive CD4+ T cells sorted from blood. The subset: CD45RA+ positively selected. This receptor was obtained from a man between 18 and 35 years old in good health. The rearrangement joins TRBV11-2 to TRBJ2-7; D call uncertain. CDR3 nucleotide sequence: TGTGCCAGCAGCCCCCCGGGCAGTCCTTCCTACGAGCAGTACTTC. Translation gives CASSPPGSPSYEQYF. Filled out from reference TRBV11-2 and TRBJ2-7, the complete variable domain reads EAGVAQSPRYKIIEKRQSVAFWCNPISGHATLYWYQQILGQGPKLLIQFQNNGVVDDSQLPKDRFSAERLKGVDSTLKIQPAKLEDSAVYLCASSPPGSPSYEQYFGPGTRLTVT.